A single sample gave rise to the 22 T cell receptor beta chains below, sequenced in a study of graft-versus-host responses after intestinal transplantation. Using immunoSEQ multiplex PCR, the repertoire was profiled, and TCRdb retains in-frame clones only, with some absent. The table records roughly 11,000 clones, approximately 90% of them present only once. The time point denotes: postoperative day 105 after intestinal transplantation (dayNNNN = postoperative day). The sequencing used PBMCs, collected 105 days after intestinal transplantation. Receptor source: a human patient who received an intestinal transplant, so some T cells may come from the graft donor.

The chain uses TRBV5-6 and TRBJ2-3; D unresolved. The CDR3 is 13 amino acids. Trimming removed 2 bases at V and 0 bases at J, with 4 bases between. The germline V gene encodes CDR1 SGHDT and CDR2 YYEEEE. The CDR3 region is CASSFESTDTQYF. CDR3 nucleotides: TGTGCCAGCAGCTTCGAGAGCACAGATACGCAGTATTTT.

CDR3 protein: CASSEGAGDQIQETQYF. CDR3 coding DNA: TGTGCCAGCAGTGAAGGTGCAGGGGACCAGATCCAAGAGACCCAGTACTTC. The genes are TRBV2 and TRBJ2-5, with D perhaps matching TRBD1 (6 bases). The V end was cut by 1 base, the J end by 1 base, with 16 bases between. The CDR3 has 17 residues. Germline CDR1 reads SNHLY; CDR2 reads FYNNEI.

This clone was observed a single time. The chain couples TRBV5-5 to TRBJ2-1, with 7 bases fitting TRBD2. V dropped 1 base and J dropped 2; count of bases not matched to a gene: 0. CDR1 and CDR2 from the germline V gene are SGHKS and YYEKEE (reference sequence). This CDR3 has 14 amino acids. CDR3 DNA: TGTGCCAGCAGCTTGCGGGGGGCCTACAATGAGCAGTTCTTC. It is translated as CASSLRGAYNEQFF.

The chain combines TRBV4-1 with TRBJ1-1, with 12 positions matching TRBD1. The germline V gene encodes CDR1 MGHRA and CDR2 YSYEKL. The CDR3 loop spans 16 amino acids. Trimming removed 1 base from V and 4 bases from J; junction bases left unmatched: 4. The CDR3 here is CASSQAGTGGLTEAFF. DNA of the CDR3: TGCGCCAGCAGCCAAGCCGGGACAGGGGGCCTCACTGAAGCTTTCTTT.

The CDR3 region is CASRSGRSISYTF. The CDR3 DNA sequence: TGTGCCAGCAGATCAGGGAGGAGCATTAGCTACACCTTC. The chain is built from TRBV5-5 and TRBJ1-2; TRBD1 is a possible D gene (5 bases). Per germline, CDR1 SGHKS and CDR2 YYEKEE (reference sequence). The CDR3 length is 13 residues. The germline V and J ends were trimmed by 5 bases and 9 bases, with 17 bases remaining between them.

The rearrangement links TRBV4-2 to TRBJ1-2; perhaps TRBD1 as D (5 bases). The germline V gene encodes CDR1 LGHNA and CDR2 YNFKEQ. The CDR3 covers 14 residues. V lost 1 base to trimming and J lost 8 bases, with 14 bases between them. The CDR3 spells CASSQVQGREGYTF. The CDR3, as DNA: TGTGCCAGCAGCCAAGTGCAGGGAAGAGAGGGCTACACCTTC.

CDR3 region: CASSNSGNYNEQFF. The CDR3 DNA follows: TGTGCCAGCAGTAATAGCGGGAACTACAATGAGCAGTTCTTC. The V call is TRBV2, the J call TRBJ2-1, with 8 bases identical to TRBD2. Per the germline V gene, CDR1 is SNHLY and CDR2 is FYNNEI. The ends lost 5 bases at V and 3 bases at J; junction bases unmatched: 3. CDR3 length: 14 amino acids.

The chain uses TRBV10-1 and TRBJ2-1; 7 bases fit TRBD2. Per germline, CDR1 WNHNN and CDR2 SYGVQD (reference sequence). Trimming took 3 bases from V and 8 from J; bases not matched to a gene: 7. The CDR3 runs 14 residues. The CDR3 loop reads CASSETSVIDEQFF. As DNA, the CDR3 is TGCGCCAGCAGTGAAACTAGCGTAATAGATGAGCAGTTCTTC.

This chain links TRBV27 with TRBJ2-2; 8 bases match TRBD1. The CDR3 has 14 residues. The germline gives CDR1 MNHEY, CDR2 SMNVEV (reference sequence). J was trimmed by 3 bases and V by 8 bases; bases with no gene match: 5. CDR3 residues: CASGVTGDTGELFF. CDR3 in DNA: TGTGCCAGCGGCGTGACAGGGGACACCGGGGAGCTGTTTTTT.

The V gene is TRBV11-2, the J gene TRBJ2-3, with a tentative D call TRBD2 (5 bases). CDR1 and CDR2 (germline): SGHAT, FQNNGV. V shed 5 bases and J shed 2 bases, with 8 bases lying between them. The CDR3 runs 13 residues. For the CDR3, the DNA is TGTGCCAGCAGCCTGACTAACACAGATACGCAGTATTTT. Its protein is CASSLTNTDTQYF.

The chain recombines TRBV7-2 with TRBJ2-7; the D gene could be TRBD1 or TRBD2 (5 bases each). Germline V gene lookup returns CDR1 SGHTA and CDR2 FQGNSA. This CDR3 comprises 15 residues. Trimming left V 3 bases short and J 2 bases short, with 14 bases between. CDR3: CASSFFQGVAYEQYF. The CDR3, as DNA: TGTGCCAGCAGCTTTTTTCAGGGAGTAGCCTACGAGCAGTACTTC.

The chain employs TRBV11-2 and TRBJ1-2; the D gene is possibly TRBD1 (5 bases). The germline V gene has CDR1 SGHAT and CDR2 FQNNGV. The CDR3 spans 15 residues. The V gene lost 4 bases and the J gene lost 0 bases, with 12 bases spanning the gap. This CDR3 reads CASSWGTAANYGYTF. In DNA, the CDR3 is TGTGCCAGCAGCTGGGGGACGGCCGCTAACTATGGCTACACCTTC.

This chain links TRBV23-1 with TRBJ1-3, with D perhaps matching TRBD1 (6 bases). TRBV23-1 is an ORF, and what it does is uncertain. The germline V and J ends were trimmed by 0 bases and 2 bases, with 29 bases remaining between them. CDR3 size: 22 residues. The CDR3 loop is CASSQSVQRGGQPERPGNTIYF. In nucleotides, the CDR3 is TGCGCCAGCAGTCAATCGGTTCAACGGGGTGGACAGCCGGAACGGCCTGGAAACACCATATATTTT.

This clone is labeled large. V is TRBV27 and J is TRBJ1-4; D is unclear. V lost 1 base, J lost 8 bases, and 17 bases lay in between. This CDR3 is built from 16 residues. CDR1 is MNHEY and CDR2 is SMNVEV in the germline V gene (reference sequence). The DNA for the CDR3 is TGTGCCAGCAGTTTATACAGTACGGGGTGGAGGGAAAAACTGTTTTTT. It yields the protein CASSLYSTGWREKLFF.

The rearrangement uses TRBV6-6 and TRBJ2-7, with TRBD2 matching over 7 bases. The V gene end was trimmed by 8 bases and the J gene end by 2 bases; junction bases not matched to a gene: 9. Germline lookup yields CDR1 MNHNY and CDR2 SVGAGI (reference sequence). The CDR3 runs to 14 residues. CDR3 protein: CASSIAGVAYEQYF. As DNA, the CDR3 is TGTGCCAGCTCCATCGCGGGAGTCGCCTACGAGCAGTACTTC.

V usage is TRBV10-1 and J usage is TRBJ2-1; no definite D call. V was trimmed by 2 bases and J by 14 bases, leaving 13 bases between them. The V gene's germline CDR1 is WNHNN and CDR2 SYGVQD (reference sequence). There are 12 residues in the CDR3. The CDR3 sequence: CASSEHSIPEFF. The CDR3 coding sequence is TGCGCCAGCAGTGAGCATAGTATACCCGAGTTCTTC.

The CDR3 protein is CATSRGTTPGGELFF. In nucleotides, the CDR3 is TGTGCCACCAGCAGAGGGACAACCCCGGGCGGGGAGCTGTTTTTT. The rearrangement joins TRBV15 to TRBJ2-2, with D maybe TRBD1 (5 bases). This CDR3 region has 15 residues. CDR1 is LNHNV and CDR2 is YYDKDF in the germline V gene (reference sequence). Trimming stripped 1 base from V and 7 bases from J, with 13 bases between.

This clone was observed a handful of times. The rearrangement uses TRBV13 and TRBJ1-2; D might be TRBD1 (6 bases). This CDR3 has 17 amino acids. The germline V and J ends were trimmed by 2 bases and 8 bases, with 24 bases remaining between them. Germline CDR1 PRHDT, CDR2 FYEKMQ (reference sequence). The CDR3 sequence: CASSLLGGPGDLDGYTF. For the CDR3, the DNA is TGTGCCAGCAGCTTATTGGGGGGGCCAGGGGATCTGGACGGCTACACCTTC.

This clone occurred a few times. The V and J genes are TRBV6-4 and TRBJ2-1, with TRBD2 identical over 9 bases. The length of the CDR3 is 16 residues. Unmatched junction bases numbered 9, after V lost 4 bases and J lost 5 bases. The germline gives CDR1 MRHNA, CDR2 SNTAGT. The CDR3 nucleotides read TGTGCCAGCAGTGCCCATAGCGGGAGTGGCAACAATGAGCAGTTCTTC. Its translation: CASSAHSGSGNNEQFF.

V gene TRBV14 combines with J gene TRBJ2-7; 7 positions match TRBD1. The end of the DNA is better explained by TRBJ2-1, so the J call may be wrong. The CDR3 consists of 14 residues. Germline V gene data show CDR1 as SGHDN and CDR2 as FVKESK. CDR3 amino acids: CASSYYRGPNEQFF. DNA for the CDR3: TGTGCCAGCAGTTACTACAGGGGCCCCAATGAGCAGTTCTTC.

The V and J genes are TRBV27 and TRBJ1-1; tentatively, D is TRBD1 (6 bases). CDR1 and CDR2 from the germline V gene are MNHEY and SMNVEV (reference sequence). V was trimmed by 3 bases and J by 3 bases, leaving 14 bases between them. CDR3 length: 15 residues. CDR3 region: CASSLRGQRYTEAFF. Written as DNA, the CDR3 is TGTGCCAGCAGTTTGCGGGGGCAACGCTACACTGAAGCTTTCTTT.

The CDR3 reads CSVVGAWEAFF. The CDR3, as DNA: TGCAGCGTTGTGGGAGCGTGGGAAGCTTTCTTT. The V gene is TRBV29-1, the J gene TRBJ1-1; D is undetermined. The CDR3 is 11 amino acids. The germline CDR1 and CDR2 sequences are SQVTM and ANQGSEA. V lost 4 bases and J lost 8, with 11 bases in between.